The clone carrying this T cell receptor (beta chain) has more than one count but fewer than ten. The sample belongs to a study of cytomegalovirus exposure and HLA in healthy donors. Study in general: Of 300 to 500 genotyped donors, approximately 80% clustered with self-reported Caucasian donors.

PCR primers comprised 60 Vbeta and 13 Jbeta primers. Only in-frame clones appear in the TCRdb table, and some are missing; sequencing was by immunoSEQ multiplex PCR. The data contain 150,000 to 200,000 clones, roughly 8.7% of them singletons. CDR3 length: 15 amino acids. CDR1 SGHNT and CDR2 YYREEE come from the germline V gene (reference sequence). J gave up 5 bases and V 4 bases, and 9 bases lay outside the gene matches. The TCR sequence derives from a woman younger than 45 in good health and CMV-seropositive. The chain recombines TRBV5-4 with TRBJ2-5; 9 bases are a match to TRBD2. The specimen was PBMCs. CDR3 protein: CASSPLASGKETQYF. The CDR3 DNA is TGTGCCAGCAGCCCACTGGCTAGCGGGAAGGAGACCCAGTACTTC. The full variable domain, with the rest looked up from reference TRBV5-4 and TRBJ2-5, is ETGVTQSPTHLIKTRGQQVTLRCSSQSGHNTVSWYQQALGQGPQFIFQYYREEENGRGNFPPRFSGLQFPNYSSELNVNALELDDSALYLCASSPLASGKETQYFGPGTRLLVL.